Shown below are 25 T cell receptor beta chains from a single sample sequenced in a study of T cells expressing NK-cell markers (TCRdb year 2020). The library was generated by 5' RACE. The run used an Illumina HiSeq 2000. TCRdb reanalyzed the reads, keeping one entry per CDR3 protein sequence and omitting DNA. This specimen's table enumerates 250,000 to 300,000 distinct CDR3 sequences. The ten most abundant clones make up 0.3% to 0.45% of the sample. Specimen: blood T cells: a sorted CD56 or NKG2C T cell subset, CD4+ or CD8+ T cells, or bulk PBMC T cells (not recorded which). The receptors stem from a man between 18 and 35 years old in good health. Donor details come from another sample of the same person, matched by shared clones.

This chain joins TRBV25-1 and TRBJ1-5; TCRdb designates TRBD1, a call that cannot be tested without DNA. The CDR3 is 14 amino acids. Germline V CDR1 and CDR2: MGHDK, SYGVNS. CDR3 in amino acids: CASSEYGQGEPQHF.

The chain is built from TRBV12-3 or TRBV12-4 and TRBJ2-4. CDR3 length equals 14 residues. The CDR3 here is CASSLRQAQNIQYF.

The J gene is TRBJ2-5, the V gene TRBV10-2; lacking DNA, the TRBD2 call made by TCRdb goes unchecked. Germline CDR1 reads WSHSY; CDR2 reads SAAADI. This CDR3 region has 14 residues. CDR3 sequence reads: CASRERGPSDTQYF.

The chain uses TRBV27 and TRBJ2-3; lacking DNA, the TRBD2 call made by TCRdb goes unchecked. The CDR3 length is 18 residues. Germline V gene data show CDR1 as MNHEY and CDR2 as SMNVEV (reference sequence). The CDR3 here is CASSATSGRAVWADTQYF.

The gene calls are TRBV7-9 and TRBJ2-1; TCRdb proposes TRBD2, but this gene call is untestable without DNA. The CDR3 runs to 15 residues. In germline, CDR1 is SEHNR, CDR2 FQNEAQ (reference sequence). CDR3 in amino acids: CASSPRGLREYPPFF.

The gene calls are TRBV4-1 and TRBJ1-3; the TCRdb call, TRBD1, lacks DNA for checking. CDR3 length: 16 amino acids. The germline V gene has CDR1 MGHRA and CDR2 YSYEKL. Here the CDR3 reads CASKQGGLSSGNTIYF.

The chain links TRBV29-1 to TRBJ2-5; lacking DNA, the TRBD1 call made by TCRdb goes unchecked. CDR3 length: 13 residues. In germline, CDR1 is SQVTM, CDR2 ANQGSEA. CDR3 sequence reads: CSVRGLLQETQYF.

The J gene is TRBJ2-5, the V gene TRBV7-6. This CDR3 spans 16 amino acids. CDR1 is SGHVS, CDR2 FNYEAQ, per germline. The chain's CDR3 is CASSSSLRRRQETQYF. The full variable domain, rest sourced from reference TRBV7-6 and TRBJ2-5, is GAGVSQSPRYKVTKRGQDVALRCDPISGHVSLYWYRQALGQGPEFLTYFNYEAQQDKSGLPNDRFSAERPEGSISTLTIQRTEQRDSAMYRCASSSSLRRRQETQYFGPGTRLLVL.

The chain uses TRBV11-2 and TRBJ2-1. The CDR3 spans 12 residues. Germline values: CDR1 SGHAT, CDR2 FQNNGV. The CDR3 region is CASSYDGNEQFF. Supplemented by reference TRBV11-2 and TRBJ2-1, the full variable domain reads EAGVAQSPRYKIIEKRQSVAFWCNPISGHATLYWYQQILGQGPKLLIQFQNNGVVDDSQLPKDRFSAERLKGVDSTLKIQPAKLEDSAVYLCASSYDGNEQFFGPGTRLTVL.

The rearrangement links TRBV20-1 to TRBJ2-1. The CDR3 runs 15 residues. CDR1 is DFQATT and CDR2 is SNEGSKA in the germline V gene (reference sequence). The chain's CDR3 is CSARDLGGSYNEQFF.

This CDR3 reads CASTRQGGMNTEAFF. This chain links TRBV7-2 with TRBJ1-1; with no DNA, the TCRdb D assignment of TRBD1 cannot be verified. The CDR3 has 15 amino acids. Looked up from germline, CDR1 is SGHTA and CDR2 is FQGNSA.

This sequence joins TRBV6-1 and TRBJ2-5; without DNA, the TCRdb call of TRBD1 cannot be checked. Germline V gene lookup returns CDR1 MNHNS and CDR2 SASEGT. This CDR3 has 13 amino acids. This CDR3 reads CASGQAIQETQYF.

CDR3 loop: CASSLEGQRTSSAQYF. The gene calls are TRBV5-1 and TRBJ2-3; the D call of TRBD2 rests on TCRdb alone, since no DNA is present to check it. Germline V gives CDR1 SGHRS, CDR2 YFSETQ. CDR3 length: 16 residues.

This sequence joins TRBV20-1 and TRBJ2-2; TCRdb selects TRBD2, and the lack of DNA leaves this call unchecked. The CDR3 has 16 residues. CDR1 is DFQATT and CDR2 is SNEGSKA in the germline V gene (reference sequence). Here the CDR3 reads CSARLAGRRNTGELFF.

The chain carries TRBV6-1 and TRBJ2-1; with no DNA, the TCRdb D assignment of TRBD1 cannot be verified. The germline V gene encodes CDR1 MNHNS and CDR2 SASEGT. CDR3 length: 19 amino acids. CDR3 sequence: CASSWMGTGVPSSYNEQFF.

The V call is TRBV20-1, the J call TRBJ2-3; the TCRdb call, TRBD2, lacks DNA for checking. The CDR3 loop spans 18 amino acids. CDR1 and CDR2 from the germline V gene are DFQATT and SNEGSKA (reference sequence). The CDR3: CSAREPTLLAGGTDTQYF.

This CDR3 reads CAIRTSGTYNEQFF. V is TRBV12-3 or TRBV12-4 and J is TRBJ2-1; TCRdb reports TRBD2, a call that lacks DNA to check it against. CDR3 length: 14 residues.

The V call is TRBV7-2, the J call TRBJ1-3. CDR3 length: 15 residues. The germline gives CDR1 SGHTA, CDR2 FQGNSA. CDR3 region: CASSSTSSSGNTIYF.

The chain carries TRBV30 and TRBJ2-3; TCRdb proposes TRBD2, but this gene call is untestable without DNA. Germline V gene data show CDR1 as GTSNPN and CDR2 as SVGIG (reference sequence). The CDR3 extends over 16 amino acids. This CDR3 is CAWSVDRALRTDTQYF.

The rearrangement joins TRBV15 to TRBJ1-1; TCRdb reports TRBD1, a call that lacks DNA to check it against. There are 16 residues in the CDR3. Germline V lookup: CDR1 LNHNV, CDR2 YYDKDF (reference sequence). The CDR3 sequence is CATSRFTGTGGTEAFF.

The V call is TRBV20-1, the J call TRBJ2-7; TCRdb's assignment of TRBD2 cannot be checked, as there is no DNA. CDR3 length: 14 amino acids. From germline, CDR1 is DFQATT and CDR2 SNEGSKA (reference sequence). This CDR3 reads CSARGLAGGGEQYF.

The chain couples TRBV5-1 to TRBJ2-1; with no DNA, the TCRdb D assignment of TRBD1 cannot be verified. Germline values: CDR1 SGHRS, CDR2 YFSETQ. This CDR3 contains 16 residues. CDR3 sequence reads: CASSIQTGRGSSEQFF.

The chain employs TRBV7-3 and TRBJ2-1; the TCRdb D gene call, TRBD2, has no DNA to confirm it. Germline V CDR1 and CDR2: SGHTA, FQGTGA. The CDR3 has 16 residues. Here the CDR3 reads CASSLRRAGLYNEQFF. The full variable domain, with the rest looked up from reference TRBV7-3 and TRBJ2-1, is GAGVSQTPSNKVTEKGKYVELRCDPISGHTALYWYRQSLGQGPEFLIYFQGTGAADDSGLPNDRFFAVRPEGSVSTLKIQRTERGDSAVYLCASSLRRAGLYNEQFFGPGTRLTVL.

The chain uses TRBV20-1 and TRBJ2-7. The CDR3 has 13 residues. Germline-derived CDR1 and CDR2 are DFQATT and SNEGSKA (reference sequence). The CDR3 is CSARVNKNYEQYF.

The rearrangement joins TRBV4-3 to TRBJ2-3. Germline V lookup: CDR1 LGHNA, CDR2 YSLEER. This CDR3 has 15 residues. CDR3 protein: CASSQDLLGTDTQYF.